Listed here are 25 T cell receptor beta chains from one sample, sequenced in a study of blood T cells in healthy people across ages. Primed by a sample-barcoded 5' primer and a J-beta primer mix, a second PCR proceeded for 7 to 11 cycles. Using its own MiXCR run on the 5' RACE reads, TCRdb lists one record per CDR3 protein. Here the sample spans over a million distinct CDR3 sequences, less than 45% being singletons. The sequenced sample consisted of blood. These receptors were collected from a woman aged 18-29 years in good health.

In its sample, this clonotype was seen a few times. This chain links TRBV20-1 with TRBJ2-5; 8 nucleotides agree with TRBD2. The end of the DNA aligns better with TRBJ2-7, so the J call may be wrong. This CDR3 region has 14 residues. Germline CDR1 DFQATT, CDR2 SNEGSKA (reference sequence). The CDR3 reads CSAPSGRGRNEQYF. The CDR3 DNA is TGCAGTGCCCCCTCCGGGAGGGGTCGCAACGAGCAGTACTTC.

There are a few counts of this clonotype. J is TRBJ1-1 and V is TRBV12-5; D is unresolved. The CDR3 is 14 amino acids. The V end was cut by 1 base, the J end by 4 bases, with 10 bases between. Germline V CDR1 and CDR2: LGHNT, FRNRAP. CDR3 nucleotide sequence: TGTGCTAGTGGTTTGGCTACGCGGAGCACTGAAGCTTTCTTT. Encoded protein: CASGLATRSTEAFF.

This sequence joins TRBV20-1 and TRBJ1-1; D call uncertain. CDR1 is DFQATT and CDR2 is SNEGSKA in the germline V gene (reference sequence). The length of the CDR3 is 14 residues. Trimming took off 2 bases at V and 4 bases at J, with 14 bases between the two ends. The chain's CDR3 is CSARLSGVPTEAFF. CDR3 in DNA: TGCAGTGCTAGACTCTCCGGGGTTCCCACTGAAGCTTTCTTT.

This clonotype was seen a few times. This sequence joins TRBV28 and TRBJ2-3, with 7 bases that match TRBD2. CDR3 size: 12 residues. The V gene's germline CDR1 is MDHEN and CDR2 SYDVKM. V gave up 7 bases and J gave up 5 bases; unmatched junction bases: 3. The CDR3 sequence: CASNRGEDTQYF. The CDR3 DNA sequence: TGTGCCAGCAATCGGGGGGAAGATACGCAGTATTTT.

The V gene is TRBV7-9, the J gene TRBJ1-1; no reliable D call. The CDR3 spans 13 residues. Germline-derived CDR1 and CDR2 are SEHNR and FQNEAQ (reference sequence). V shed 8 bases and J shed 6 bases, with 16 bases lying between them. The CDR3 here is CASLTENWSEAFF. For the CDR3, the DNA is TGTGCCAGCTTGACGGAGAATTGGTCTGAAGCTTTCTTT.

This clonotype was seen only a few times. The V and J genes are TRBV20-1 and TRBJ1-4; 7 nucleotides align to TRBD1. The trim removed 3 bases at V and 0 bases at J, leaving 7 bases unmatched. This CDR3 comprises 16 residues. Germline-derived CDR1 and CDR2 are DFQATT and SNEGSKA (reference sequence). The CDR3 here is CSARGRGIATNEKLFF. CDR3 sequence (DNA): TGCAGTGCTAGGGGCAGGGGGATTGCAACTAATGAAAAACTGTTTTTT.

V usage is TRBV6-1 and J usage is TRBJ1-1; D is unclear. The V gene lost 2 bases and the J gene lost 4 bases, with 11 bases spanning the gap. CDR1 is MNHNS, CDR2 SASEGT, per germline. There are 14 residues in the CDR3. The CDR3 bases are TGTGCCAGCAGTGAAATAGGGAGGGTCACTGAAGCTTTCTTT. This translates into CASSEIGRVTEAFF.

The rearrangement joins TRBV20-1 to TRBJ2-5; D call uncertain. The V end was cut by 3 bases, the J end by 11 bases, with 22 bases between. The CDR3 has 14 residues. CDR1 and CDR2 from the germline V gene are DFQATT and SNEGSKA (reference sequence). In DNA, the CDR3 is TGCAGTGCTAGCCCCAGCCCCCCCTACAATGAGCAGTACTTC. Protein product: CSASPSPPYNEQYF.

In nucleotides, the CDR3 is TGTGCCAGCAGCACAGCCGGGACAGGGCCCCCTGCTTCTAACTATGGCTACACCTTC. Protein product: CASSTAGTGPPASNYGYTF. The rearrangement uses TRBV7-2 and TRBJ1-2; 9 nucleotides align to TRBD1. The CDR3 totals 19 residues. Trimming took 5 bases from V and 0 from J; bases not matched to a gene: 16. Germline V CDR1 and CDR2: SGHTA, FQGNSA. The variable domain in full, with the rest retrieved from reference TRBV7-2 and TRBJ1-2, is GAGVSQSPSNKVTEKGKDVELRCDPISGHTALYWYRQSLGQGLEFLIYFQGNSAPDKSGLPSDRFSAERTGGSVSTLTIQRTQQEDSAVYLCASSTAGTGPPASNYGYTFGSGTRLTVV.

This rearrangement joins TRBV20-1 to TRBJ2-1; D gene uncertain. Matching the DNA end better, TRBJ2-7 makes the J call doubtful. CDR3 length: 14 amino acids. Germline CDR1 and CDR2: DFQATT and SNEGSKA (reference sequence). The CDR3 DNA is TGCAGTGCTAAGCCAGAAGGCTCCTATAATGAGCAGTACTTC. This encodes CSAKPEGSYNEQYF.

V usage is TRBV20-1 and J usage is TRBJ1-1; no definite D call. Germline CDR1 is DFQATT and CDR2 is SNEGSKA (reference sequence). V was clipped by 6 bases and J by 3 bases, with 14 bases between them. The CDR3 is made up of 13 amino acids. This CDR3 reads CSAATIGYTEAFF. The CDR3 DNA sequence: TGCAGTGCCGCCACTATAGGGTACACTGAAGCTTTCTTT.

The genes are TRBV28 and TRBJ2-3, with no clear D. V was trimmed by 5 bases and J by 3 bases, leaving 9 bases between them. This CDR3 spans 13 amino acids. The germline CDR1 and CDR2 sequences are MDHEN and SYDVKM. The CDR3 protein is CASSPSWTDTQYF. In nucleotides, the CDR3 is TGTGCCAGCAGTCCCAGCTGGACAGATACGCAGTATTTT.

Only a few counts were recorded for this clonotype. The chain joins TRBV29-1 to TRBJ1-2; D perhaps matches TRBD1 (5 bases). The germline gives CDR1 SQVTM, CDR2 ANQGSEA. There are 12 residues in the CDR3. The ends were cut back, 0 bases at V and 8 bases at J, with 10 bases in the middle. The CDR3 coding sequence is TGCAGCGTTGAAGATTGGGGGGGAGGCTACACCTTC. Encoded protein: CSVEDWGGGYTF.

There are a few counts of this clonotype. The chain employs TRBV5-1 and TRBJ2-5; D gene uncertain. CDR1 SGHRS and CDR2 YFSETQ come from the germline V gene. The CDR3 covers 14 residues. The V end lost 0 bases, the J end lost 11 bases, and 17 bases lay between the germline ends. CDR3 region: CASSLDSQYNEQYF. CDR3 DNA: TGCGCCAGCAGCTTGGACAGCCAATACAATGAGCAGTACTTC.

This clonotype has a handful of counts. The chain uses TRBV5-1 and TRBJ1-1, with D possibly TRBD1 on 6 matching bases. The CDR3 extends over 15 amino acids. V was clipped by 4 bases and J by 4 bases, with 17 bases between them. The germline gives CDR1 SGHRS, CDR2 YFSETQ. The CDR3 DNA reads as TGCGCCAGCAGCGGGTGGTCGCAGGGGAGCACTGAAGCTTTCTTT. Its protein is CASSGWSQGSTEAFF.

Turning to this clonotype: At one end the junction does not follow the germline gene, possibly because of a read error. The CDR3 bases are TGTGCCAGCAGTTTAGGAAATTCACCCCCCCACTTT. Protein product: CASSLGNSPPHF. This chain uses TRBV27 with TRBJ1-6; D is unresolved. Germline V CDR1 and CDR2: MNHEY, SMNVEV (reference sequence). This CDR3 has 12 residues.

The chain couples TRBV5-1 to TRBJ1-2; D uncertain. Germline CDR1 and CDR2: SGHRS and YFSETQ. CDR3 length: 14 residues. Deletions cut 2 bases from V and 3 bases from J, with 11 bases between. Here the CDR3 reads CASSFSYPYYGYTF. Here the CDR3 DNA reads TGCGCCAGCAGCTTCTCATACCCATACTATGGCTACACCTTC.

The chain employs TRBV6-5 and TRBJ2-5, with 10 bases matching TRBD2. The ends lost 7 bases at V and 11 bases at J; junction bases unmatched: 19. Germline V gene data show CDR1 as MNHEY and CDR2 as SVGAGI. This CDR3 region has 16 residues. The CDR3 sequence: CASNRKAGGPSSEQYF. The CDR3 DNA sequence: TGTGCCAGCAATAGAAAAGCGGGAGGGCCTTCTAGTGAGCAGTACTTC.

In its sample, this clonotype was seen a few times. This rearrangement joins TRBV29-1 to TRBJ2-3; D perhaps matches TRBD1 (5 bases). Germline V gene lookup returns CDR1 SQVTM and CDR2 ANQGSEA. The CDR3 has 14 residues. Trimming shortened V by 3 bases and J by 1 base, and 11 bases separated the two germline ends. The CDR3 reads CSVDGARGTDTQYF. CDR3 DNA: TGCAGCGTTGATGGGGCGCGAGGCACAGATACGCAGTATTTT.

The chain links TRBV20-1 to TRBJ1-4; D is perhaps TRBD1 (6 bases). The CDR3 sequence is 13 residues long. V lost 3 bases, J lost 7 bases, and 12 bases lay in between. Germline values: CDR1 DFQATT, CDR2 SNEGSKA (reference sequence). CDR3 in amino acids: CSARDSGSEKLFF. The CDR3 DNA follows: TGCAGTGCTAGGGACAGTGGCAGTGAAAAACTGTTTTTT.

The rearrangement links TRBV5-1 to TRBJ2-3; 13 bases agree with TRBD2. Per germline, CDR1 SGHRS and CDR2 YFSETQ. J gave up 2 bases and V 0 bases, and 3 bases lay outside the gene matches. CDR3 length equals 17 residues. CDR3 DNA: TGCGCCAGCAGCTTGGCTGGGACTAGCGGGGTCACAGATACGCAGTATTTT. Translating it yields CASSLAGTSGVTDTQYF.

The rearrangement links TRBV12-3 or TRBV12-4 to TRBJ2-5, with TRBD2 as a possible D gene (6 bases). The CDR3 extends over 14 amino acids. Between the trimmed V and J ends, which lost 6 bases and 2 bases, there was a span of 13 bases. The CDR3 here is CASRASVLQETQYF. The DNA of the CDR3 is TGTGCCAGCAGAGCTAGCGTACTACAAGAGACCCAGTACTTC.

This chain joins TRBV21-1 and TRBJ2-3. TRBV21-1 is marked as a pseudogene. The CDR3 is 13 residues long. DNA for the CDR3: TGTGCCAGCAGCAAAGTCAAGGCAGATACGCAGTATTTT. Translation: CASSKVKADTQYF.

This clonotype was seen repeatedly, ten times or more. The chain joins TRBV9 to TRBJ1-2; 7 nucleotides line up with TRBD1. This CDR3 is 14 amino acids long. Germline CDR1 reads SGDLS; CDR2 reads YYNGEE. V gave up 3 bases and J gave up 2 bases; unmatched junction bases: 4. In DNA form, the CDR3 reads TGTGCCAGCAGCGCAGACAGGGCCAACTATGGCTACACCTTC. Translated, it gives CASSADRANYGYTF.

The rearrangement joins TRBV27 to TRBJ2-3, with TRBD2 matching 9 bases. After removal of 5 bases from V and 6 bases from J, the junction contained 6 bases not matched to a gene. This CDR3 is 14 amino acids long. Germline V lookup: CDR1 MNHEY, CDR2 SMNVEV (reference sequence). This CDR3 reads CASSLAGTGDTQYF. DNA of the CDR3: TGTGCCAGCAGTCTAGCGGGAACAGGGGATACGCAGTATTTT.